A single sample is the source of the 5 T cell receptor beta chains below, sequenced in a study of technical replicates of blood from a few donors. TCRdb's copy holds only in-frame clones and misses some; the assay was immunoSEQ multiplex PCR. The sample lists about 84,000 clones, roughly 98% occurring once. The sequencing sample was made of T cells isolated from PBMCs. These receptors all stem from a human donor in good health.

The chain uses TRBV27 and TRBJ2-2; TRBD2 matches at 9 bases. This CDR3 spans 20 amino acids. V dropped 5 bases and J dropped 5; count of bases not matched to a gene: 21. Germline CDR1 MNHEY, CDR2 SMNVEV (reference sequence). The CDR3: CASSQPDPFNSGRETGELFF. CDR3 bases: TGTGCCAGCAGTCAGCCCGACCCCTTTAATAGCGGGAGAGAAACCGGGGAGCTGTTTTTT.

The gene calls are TRBV19 and TRBJ2-5; 7 bases are a match to TRBD2. Germline V gene sequence: CDR1 LNHDA, CDR2 SQIVND (reference sequence). The CDR3 runs 15 residues. V shed 7 bases, J shed 4 bases, and the junction held 12 bases outside the gene matches. The CDR3 loop reads CASTRAGEHGETQYF. The CDR3 DNA follows: TGTGCCAGTACCCGTGCGGGAGAGCATGGAGAGACCCAGTACTTC.

The chain uses TRBV7-6 and TRBJ1-2, with 9 bases that match TRBD1. Unmatched junction bases numbered 9, after V lost 8 bases and J lost 8 bases. The V gene's germline CDR1 is SGHVS and CDR2 FNYEAQ. The CDR3 spans 13 residues. The CDR3 DNA is TGTGCCAGCGGACTACAGGGGGCAAGAGGCTACACCTTC. Translating gives CASGLQGARGYTF.

The chain combines TRBV19 with TRBJ1-2, with 10 bases aligning to TRBD1. Germline V gene sequence: CDR1 LNHDA, CDR2 SQIVND (reference sequence). V shed 5 bases and J 6 bases; nucleotides not matched to a gene: 6. The CDR3 length is 14 residues. This chain's CDR3 is CASSQGQGIDGYTF. CDR3 coding DNA: TGTGCCAGTAGTCAGGGACAGGGGATCGATGGCTACACCTTC.

This chain joins TRBV7-5 and TRBJ1-5; TRBD1, the table's D call, lacks a check against the DNA. TRBV7-5 counts as a pseudogene. CDR3 length: 15 residues. CDR3 sequence: CVRTRAVPCNQPQHF. Written as DNA, the CDR3 is TGTGTCAGAACCAGGGCAGTCCCCTGTAATCAGCCCCAGCATTTT.